The 18 T cell receptor beta chains presented below share a single source sample, sequenced in a study of type 1 regulatory T cells (dated by TCRdb to 2020 to 2022). The sequencer listed for this sample is Illumina MiSeq. TCRdb trimmed the raw reads at Q25, called clones with MiXCR and kept productive beta chains. Each CDR3 protein appears once, grouped with its most common genes and DNA. For this sample the table gives roughly 68,000 distinct CDR3 sequences, of which approximately 64% were detected only once. The ten most abundant clones make up around 7.6% of the sample. These receptors have no known antigen. Input material: cultured T cells, either the whole culture or a sorted T cell fraction (not recorded which). The sample's cell subset or site, from its label and the paper: Tr1-enriched cell product generated in vitro against host alloantigens. All receptors derive from a human donor in good health.

The chain recombines TRBV9 with TRBJ1-3; TRBD1 matches at 10 bases. The CDR3 contains 16 residues. Per germline, CDR1 SGDLS and CDR2 YYNGEE. The V segment lost 1 base and the J segment 2 bases; nucleotides outside the gene matches: 3. CDR3 coding DNA: TGTGCCAGCAGCGTATGGGACAGGGGTGCTGGAAACACCATATATTTT. It codes for CASSVWDRGAGNTIYF.

The sample holds a few counts of this clonotype. The chain uses TRBV6-5 and TRBJ1-1, with D possibly being TRBD1 (6 bases). V was shortened by 8 bases and J by 5 bases, with 15 bases between the two germline ends. CDR1 is MNHEY, CDR2 SVGAGI, per germline. The CDR3 has 13 amino acids. CDR3 in DNA: TGTGCCAGCCAGGACAGCTTAAGGACTGAAGCTTTCTTT. Its translation: CASQDSLRTEAFF.

The V gene is TRBV29-1, the J gene TRBJ2-5; no reliable D call. Between the trimmed V and J ends, which lost 2 bases and 0 bases, there was a span of 7 bases. Germline CDR1 SQVTM, CDR2 ANQGSEA. The CDR3 covers 13 residues. This CDR3 is CSVEPPYQETQYF. CDR3 in DNA: TGCAGCGTTGAACCGCCCTACCAAGAGACCCAGTACTTC.

Within the sample, this clonotype is large. The V and J genes are TRBV2 and TRBJ2-3; D uncertain. Germline-derived CDR1 and CDR2 are SNHLY and FYNNEI. The CDR3 has 14 residues. V was shortened by 5 bases and J by 1 base, with 10 bases between the two germline ends. The CDR3 sequence: CASSFRAGTDTQYF. The CDR3, as DNA: TGTGCCAGCAGTTTCCGTGCCGGCACAGATACGCAGTATTTT.

As DNA, the CDR3 is TGTGCCAGCAGCTTAAGACTAGCGGGAGTCTCAGATACGCAGTATTTT. Protein product: CASSLRLAGVSDTQYF. This chain connects TRBV13 to TRBJ2-3; 12 bases match TRBD2. Trimming at V came to 2 bases and at J to 4 bases, leaving 4 bases not matched to a gene. The CDR3 is 16 amino acids. Germline CDR1 PRHDT, CDR2 FYEKMQ (reference sequence).

The chain is built from TRBV4-3 and TRBJ2-3; D possibly corresponds to TRBD2 (5 bases). V lost 0 bases and J lost 5, with 6 bases in between. Germline assignment: CDR1 LGHNA and CDR2 YSLEER. There are 13 residues in the CDR3. In DNA, the CDR3 is TGCGCCAGCAGCCAAGATCGGGGAGATACGCAGTATTTT. This codes for CASSQDRGDTQYF.

The chain links TRBV20-1 to TRBJ2-3; D perhaps matches TRBD2 (5 bases). V lost 3 bases and J 9 bases, leaving 7 bases between the germline ends. The germline V gene has CDR1 DFQATT and CDR2 SNEGSKA (reference sequence). CDR3 length equals 10 residues. The CDR3: CSASPGTQYF. CDR3 nucleotide sequence: TGCAGTGCTAGTCCGGGGACGCAGTATTTT.

This clonotype was observed a few times. The rearrangement links TRBV20-1 to TRBJ2-3, with 7 bases aligning to TRBD2. V lost 2 bases and J lost 6; bases outside the gene matches: 8. CDR3 length equals 14 residues. Germline values: CDR1 DFQATT, CDR2 SNEGSKA (reference sequence). In nucleotides, the CDR3 is TGCAGTGCTAGACTAGCGGACCTCGGGGATACGCAGTATTTT. Amino acids: CSARLADLGDTQYF.

This clonotype was seen a single time. The chain is built from TRBV29-1 and TRBJ2-1; TRBD1 aligns across 10 bases. The CDR3 runs to 15 residues. Trimming at V came to 1 base and at J to 4 bases, leaving 4 bases not matched to a gene. CDR1 and CDR2 from the germline V gene are SQVTM and ANQGSEA. The CDR3 reads CSVEGPGQGYNEQFF. The CDR3 bases are TGCAGCGTTGAAGGGCCGGGACAGGGGTACAATGAGCAGTTCTTC.

This clonotype was recorded a few times. V usage is TRBV20-1 and J usage is TRBJ1-5; D not resolved. There are 14 residues in the CDR3. Germline values: CDR1 DFQATT, CDR2 SNEGSKA (reference sequence). With 2 bases removed from V and 7 bases from J, the gap between germline ends came to 15 bases. The CDR3 reads CSARKGVGGQPQHF. DNA for the CDR3: TGCAGTGCTAGAAAGGGAGTGGGAGGGCAGCCCCAGCATTTT.

The chain uses TRBV7-9 and TRBJ2-3, with D unclear. The CDR3 runs to 11 residues. V was shortened by 2 bases and J by 9 bases, with 6 bases between the two germline ends. Germline assignment: CDR1 SEHNR and CDR2 FQNEAQ (reference sequence). In DNA, the CDR3 is TGTGCCAGCAGCTTACAGAACACGCAGTATTTT. Protein product: CASSLQNTQYF.

The genes are TRBV4-2 and TRBJ2-3; D unresolved. Germline values: CDR1 LGHNA, CDR2 YNFKEQ. The CDR3 loop spans 12 amino acids. V was pared by 4 bases and J by 4 bases, with 6 bases between. The CDR3: CASSPPSDTQYF. CDR3 DNA sequence: TGTGCCAGCAGCCCGCCTTCAGATACGCAGTATTTT.

The rearrangement uses TRBV27 and TRBJ2-1, with 13 bases that match TRBD2. V was pared by 5 bases and J by 3 bases, with 7 bases of the junction left unmatched. The CDR3 covers 17 residues. Germline CDR1 and CDR2: MNHEY and SMNVEV (reference sequence). CDR3 coding DNA: TGTGCCAGCAGTCGTCGGACTAGCGGGAGATTCTACAATGAGCAGTTCTTC. Amino acids: CASSRRTSGRFYNEQFF.

The chain combines TRBV4-1 with TRBJ2-3, with D tentatively TRBD2 (5 bases). Per the germline V gene, CDR1 is MGHRA and CDR2 is YSYEKL. The ends were cut back, 4 bases at V and 0 bases at J, with 11 bases in the middle. There are 15 residues in the CDR3. CDR3 sequence reads: CASSLYSESTDTQYF. CDR3 sequence (DNA): TGCGCCAGCAGCCTTTATAGCGAGAGCACAGATACGCAGTATTTT.

The sample holds a few counts of this clonotype. J is TRBJ2-6 and V is TRBV29-1; unclear D gene. Trimming removed 5 bases from V and 0 bases from J, with 11 bases in between. The CDR3 contains 15 residues. The germline gives CDR1 SQVTM, CDR2 ANQGSEA. This CDR3 is CSVLVTGSGANVLTF. The DNA of the CDR3 is TGCAGCGTTTTAGTAACTGGCTCTGGGGCCAACGTCCTGACTTTC. Together with reference TRBV29-1 and TRBJ2-6, the CDR3 gives the full variable domain: SAVISQKPSRDICQRGTSLTIQCQVDSQVTMMFWYRQQPGQSLTLIATANQGSEATYESGFVIDKFPISRPNLTFSTLTVSNMSPEDSSIYLCSVLVTGSGANVLTFGAGSRLTVL.

The chain combines TRBV12-3 or TRBV12-4 with TRBJ2-7; D gene unclear. There are 15 residues in the CDR3. V was cut by 6 bases and J by 5 bases, with 20 bases left in between. CDR3 in amino acids: CASSRRAADNHEQYF. In DNA, the CDR3 is TGTGCCAGCAGCCGCCGGGCGGCAGATAACCACGAGCAGTACTTC.

This clonotype came up once. V and J are TRBV27 and TRBJ2-3; no definite D call. The V gene lost 3 bases and the J gene lost 4 bases, with 11 bases spanning the gap. This CDR3 region has 14 residues. Germline V gives CDR1 MNHEY, CDR2 SMNVEV (reference sequence). The CDR3 nucleotides are TGTGCCAGCAGTTTGATTAGCCCGGCAGATACGCAGTATTTT. Translation gives CASSLISPADTQYF.

This clonotype was seen only a few times. CDR3 in DNA: TGTGCCAGCAGCTTACAGGGACATGAGCAGTTCTTC. It yields the protein CASSLQGHEQFF. The V call is TRBV5-5, the J call TRBJ2-1; possibly TRBD1 for D (6 bases). Between the trimmed V and J ends, which lost 2 bases and 8 bases, there was a span of 8 bases. This CDR3 is 12 amino acids long. Germline V gene lookup returns CDR1 SGHKS and CDR2 YYEKEE (reference sequence).